One sample yielded the 10 T cell receptor beta chains listed below, sequenced in a study of OX40 agonist ivuxolimab in advanced cancers. Libraries were prepared by immunoSEQ multiplex PCR; TCRdb keeps only in-frame clonotypes and omits some of them. The sample lists roughly 20,000 clones; more than 75% were seen once. The sample in question was CD4+ or CD8+ T cells sorted from blood, obtained in a trial of the OX40 agonist ivuxolimab. Receptors originate from an adult with an advanced solid tumor such as melanoma, head and neck, liver or kidney cancer.

The chain links TRBV9 to TRBJ2-5; D may correspond to TRBD1 or TRBD2 (6 bases each). The DNA matches TRBJ2-7 better at its end, which makes the J call doubtful. The CDR3 totals 13 residues. Germline lookup yields CDR1 SGDLS and CDR2 YYNGEE. CDR3 sequence (DNA): TGTGCCAGCAGCGTAGCACAGGGACTCGAGCAGTACTTC. Its protein is CASSVAQGLEQYF.

The chain is built from TRBV5-6 and TRBJ1-6; tentatively, D is TRBD1 (6 bases). The V and J ends lost 1 base and 3 bases respectively, with 14 bases between them. Germline values: CDR1 SGHDT, CDR2 YYEEEE. The CDR3 length is 17 residues. The CDR3 reads CASSLSNRAYYNSPLHF. The CDR3 DNA sequence: TGTGCCAGCAGCTTGAGTAACAGGGCCTACTATAATTCACCCCTCCACTTT.

V gene TRBV4-3 combines with J gene TRBJ1-2; TRBD1 matches at 9 bases. CDR3 length: 16 residues. From germline, CDR1 is LGHNA and CDR2 YSLEER. J lost 4 bases, V lost 0 bases, and 6 bases had no gene match. As DNA, the CDR3 is TGCGCCAGCAGCCAAGATCGAGACAGGGGGGCCTATGGCTACACCTTC. Protein sequence: CASSQDRDRGAYGYTF.

This clone was picked up one time. The V gene is TRBV9, the J gene TRBJ2-7; D is tentatively TRBD1 or TRBD2 (5 bases each). The germline CDR1 and CDR2 sequences are SGDLS and YYNGEE. Between the trimmed V and J ends, which lost 0 bases and 3 bases, there was a span of 10 bases. CDR3 length: 14 residues. The CDR3 DNA reads as TGTGCCAGCAGCGTAGGGGGGAGTGACTACGAGCAGTACTTC. Amino acids: CASSVGGSDYEQYF. Supplemented by reference TRBV9 and TRBJ2-7, the full variable domain reads DSGVTQTPKHLITATGQRVTLRCSPRSGDLSVYWYQQSLDQGLQFLIQYYNGEERAKGNILERFSAQQFPDLHSELNLSSLELGDSALYFCASSVGGSDYEQYFGPGTRLTVT.

A remark on this clone: This CDR3 is also generated by other DNA sequences in the sample. The chain recombines TRBV4-2 with TRBJ2-1; 10 bases are a match to TRBD2. The J segment lost 6 bases and the V segment lost 0 bases, leaving 5 bases of the junction unmatched. CDR1 is LGHNA and CDR2 is YNFKEQ in the germline V gene. This CDR3 has 16 amino acids. The CDR3 DNA reads as TGTGCCAGCAGCCAAGATAGGCCTAGCGGGGGCAATGAGCAGTTCTTC. This translates into CASSQDRPSGGNEQFF.

The genes are TRBV6-4 and TRBJ2-2, with 9 bases lining up with TRBD1. The V segment lost 5 bases and the J segment 6 bases; nucleotides outside the gene matches: 4. The CDR3 covers 14 residues. CDR1 MRHNA and CDR2 SNTAGT come from the germline V gene. CDR3 region: CASSSGTGPGELFF. DNA of the CDR3: TGTGCCAGCAGTTCCGGGACAGGGCCCGGGGAGCTGTTTTTT.

This chain connects TRBV28 to TRBJ1-1; 9 bases are shared with TRBD1. This CDR3 spans 16 amino acids. CDR1 and CDR2 from the germline V gene are MDHEN and SYDVKM. V lost 4 bases, J lost 1 base, and 7 bases stayed unmatched. The CDR3, as DNA: TGTGCCAGCAGTTCCCGAACAGGGGGCCGGAACACTGAAGCTTTCTTT. Residues: CASSSRTGGRNTEAFF.

The rearrangement joins TRBV4-3 to TRBJ2-7; no definite D call. CDR1 and CDR2 from the germline V gene are LGHNA and YSLEER. The CDR3 is made up of 14 amino acids. V was pared by 0 bases and J by 2 bases, with 8 bases between. The CDR3 sequence: CASSQDLSTYEQYF. The CDR3, as DNA: TGCGCCAGCAGCCAAGATCTCAGTACCTACGAGCAGTACTTC.

The J gene is TRBJ2-7, the V gene TRBV5-1; D is undetermined. This CDR3 has 17 residues. Trimming took off 4 bases at V and 2 bases at J, with 22 bases between the two ends. Germline V CDR1 and CDR2: SGHRS, YFSETQ. The CDR3: CASSQTTGSLLPYEQYF. CDR3 bases: TGCGCCAGCAGCCAAACTACGGGTTCGCTCCTACCCTACGAGCAGTACTTC.

The rearrangement links TRBV4-2 to TRBJ2-1, with D possibly being TRBD2 (6 bases). Germline loops: CDR1 LGHNA, CDR2 YNFKEQ. Between the trimmed V and J ends, which lost 4 bases and 6 bases, there was a span of 13 bases. There are 14 residues in the CDR3. CDR3 in DNA: TGTGCCAGCAGCCTAGGAGGACTATTCAATGAGCAGTTCTTC. It yields the protein CASSLGGLFNEQFF.